These 23 T cell receptor beta chains were all obtained from the same sample, sequenced in a study of cytomegalovirus exposure and HLA in healthy donors. In the PCR, 60 Vbeta and 13 Jbeta primers were used. Clones were sequenced by immunoSEQ multiplex PCR, and TCRdb holds only the in-frame ones, with some missing. The sample has around 75,000 clones; 78% are singletons. The sample was PBMCs. These TCRs come from a man aged 35-49 years in good health and CMV-seronegative.

This chain links TRBV11-2 with TRBJ1-6, with D possibly being TRBD1 (5 bases). V was cut by 4 bases and J by 0 bases, with 13 bases left in between. The CDR3 contains 17 residues. CDR1 SGHAT and CDR2 FQNNGV come from the germline V gene. CDR3 coding DNA: TGTGCCAGCAGCTCCGGCGGGGGGAGCTCCTATAATTCACCCCTCCACTTT. This translates into CASSSGGGSSYNSPLHF.

The gene calls are TRBV6-5 and TRBJ1-1, with 8 bases aligning to TRBD1. CDR1 is MNHEY, CDR2 SVGAGI, per germline. The CDR3 has 15 amino acids. V trimming: 5 bases; J trimming: 5 bases; junction bases outside the gene matches: 10. The CDR3 protein is CASSLRTGRGTEAFF. CDR3 in DNA: TGTGCCAGCAGTCTCCGGACAGGGCGGGGAACTGAAGCTTTCTTT.

The chain combines TRBV4-1 with TRBJ1-1; perhaps TRBD1 as D (6 bases). CDR1 and CDR2 (germline): MGHRA, YSYEKL. The CDR3 length is 16 residues. The V end was cut by 0 bases, the J end by 0 bases, with 11 bases between. CDR3 protein: CASSQDLGAMNTEAFF. The CDR3, as DNA: TGCGCCAGCAGCCAAGATTTGGGGGCAATGAACACTGAAGCTTTCTTT.

The chain links TRBV18 to TRBJ2-5; TRBD1 matches 7 bases. With 3 bases clipped from V and 1 base from J, the junction kept 2 bases outside the gene matches. Germline-derived CDR1 and CDR2 are KGHSH and LQKENI. The CDR3 spans 14 residues. The CDR3 loop is CASSPTGVQETQYF. The CDR3, as DNA: TGTGCCAGCTCACCTACAGGGGTCCAAGAGACCCAGTACTTC.

This clone was counted a single time. The chain recombines TRBV6-1 with TRBJ2-4; D ambiguous. There are 16 residues in the CDR3. Between the trimmed V and J ends, which lost 2 bases and 0 bases, there was a span of 11 bases. Per germline, CDR1 MNHNS and CDR2 SASEGT. The CDR3 reads CASSEIGALAKNIQYF. CDR3 nucleotides: TGTGCCAGCAGTGAAATAGGAGCCTTAGCCAAAAACATTCAGTACTTC.

The chain recombines TRBV21-1 with TRBJ1-1; the table calls TRBD1, which could not be checked here. TRBV21-1 is a documented pseudogene. The CDR3 is 13 amino acids. The CDR3 protein is CASRDRRHTEAFF. In DNA, the CDR3 is TGTGCCAGCCGGGACAGGCGACACACTGAAGCTTTCTTT.

The CDR3 region is CASTQGADTGELFF. The DNA of the CDR3 is TGCGCCAGCACCCAGGGGGCGGACACCGGGGAGCTGTTTTTT. The rearrangement uses TRBV5-1 and TRBJ2-2; 8 bases are a match to TRBD1. Losses at the gene ends were 6 bases for V and 3 bases for J; bases not matched to a gene: 4. This CDR3 is 14 amino acids long. CDR1 is SGHRS, CDR2 YFSETQ, per germline.

The rearrangement links TRBV9 to TRBJ2-2, with 10 nucleotides matching TRBD2. The CDR3 loop spans 16 amino acids. In germline, CDR1 is SGDLS, CDR2 YYNGEE. With V trimmed by 2 bases and J by 2 bases, 3 bases remained unmatched. CDR3 sequence: CASSVRTSGNTGELFF. The DNA of the CDR3 is TGTGCCAGCAGCGTTCGGACTAGCGGAAACACCGGGGAGCTGTTTTTT.

The chain couples TRBV6-5 to TRBJ1-1; weak D call: TRBD1 (5 bases). Looked up from germline, CDR1 is MNHEY and CDR2 is SVGAGI. This CDR3 has 12 amino acids. The V and J ends lost 3 bases and 8 bases respectively, with 10 bases between them. The CDR3 DNA reads as TGTGCCAGCAGTTATGGGGCGGGGGAAGCTTTCTTT. Protein sequence: CASSYGAGEAFF.

The chain has TRBV2 and TRBJ1-1; D is perhaps TRBD1 (5 bases). Germline values: CDR1 SNHLY, CDR2 FYNNEI. V dropped 5 bases and J dropped 2 bases, with 9 bases sitting between them. The CDR3 extends over 13 amino acids. For the CDR3, the DNA is TGTGCCAGCAGTTTACAGGTTAACACTGAAGCTTTCTTT. Translated, it gives CASSLQVNTEAFF. Supplemented by reference TRBV2 and TRBJ1-1, the full variable domain reads EPEVTQTPSHQVTQMGQEVILRCVPISNHLYFYWYRQILGQKVEFLVSFYNNEISEKSEIFDDQFSVERPDGSNFTLKIRSTKLEDSAMYFCASSLQVNTEAFFGQGTRLTVV.

The chain has TRBV5-6 and TRBJ1-4; 10 bases match TRBD1. Germline trimming cut 4 bases from V and 5 bases from J; bases unmatched to any gene: 5. CDR3 size: 15 residues. Germline CDR1 and CDR2: SGHDT and YYEEEE. CDR3 sequence (DNA): TGTGCCAGCAGCCCGGGACAGGGGTGGAATGAAAAACTGTTTTTT. Translated: CASSPGQGWNEKLFF.

The chain joins TRBV7-9 to TRBJ2-1; TRBD2 might be the D (7 bases). The CDR3 totals 16 residues. Trimming removed 5 bases at V and 0 bases at J, with 14 bases between. Germline lookup yields CDR1 SEHNR and CDR2 FQNEAQ (reference sequence). Here the CDR3 reads CASSMRGGSSYNEQFF. The CDR3 DNA sequence: TGTGCCAGCAGCATGAGGGGGGGGAGCTCCTACAATGAGCAGTTCTTC.

V and J are TRBV28 and TRBJ2-7; 11 positions match TRBD2. Germline V gene data show CDR1 as MDHEN and CDR2 as SYDVKM. The V gene end was trimmed by 5 bases and the J gene end by 5 bases; junction bases not matched to a gene: 17. CDR3 length equals 18 residues. The CDR3 nucleotides are TGTGCCAGCAGTCCTGCTCCCGGTAGCGGGGGGGCGGTCCACGAGCAGTACTTC. This codes for CASSPAPGSGGAVHEQYF.

The rearrangement joins TRBV11-2 to TRBJ1-2; D remains ambiguous. Trimming left V 1 base short and J 0 bases short, with 12 bases between. The CDR3 has 16 amino acids. Germline CDR1 SGHAT, CDR2 FQNNGV. DNA of the CDR3: TGTGCCAGCAGCTTAGGTCTAGGCCCAGCTAACTATGGCTACACCTTC. This gives the protein CASSLGLGPANYGYTF.

On this clone itself: The sample holds other DNA sequences that translate to the same CDR3. CDR3 DNA sequence: TGCGCCAGCAGCCTGAACCCCGGCGGCTACGAGCAGTACTTC. Its translation: CASSLNPGGYEQYF. The J gene is TRBJ2-7, the V gene TRBV5-1; D is ambiguous. This CDR3 region has 14 residues. The germline gives CDR1 SGHRS, CDR2 YFSETQ. Trimming left V 4 bases short and J 3 bases short, with 14 bases between.

This clone was seen just once. The CDR3 sequence is CASSLNSGNTIYF. The CDR3 region has the DNA TGCGCCAGCAGCCTAAACTCTGGAAACACCATATATTTT. The chain carries TRBV5-1 and TRBJ1-3; D unresolved. The CDR3 sequence is 13 residues long. Trimming removed 4 bases at V and 0 bases at J, with 5 bases between. The germline V gene encodes CDR1 SGHRS and CDR2 YFSETQ.

The chain joins TRBV4-2 to TRBJ1-2, with D possibly being TRBD1 (5 bases). The CDR3 runs to 15 residues. The germline gives CDR1 LGHNA, CDR2 YNFKEQ. V was shortened by 2 bases and J by 6 bases, with 16 bases between the two germline ends. The CDR3 DNA sequence: TGTGCCAGCAGCCAACCCCAGGGTACTCTCAATGGCTACACCTTC. This sequence encodes CASSQPQGTLNGYTF.

The rearrangement uses TRBV7-3 and TRBJ2-5; 7 bases match TRBD2. There are 15 residues in the CDR3. Germline V gene lookup returns CDR1 SGHTA and CDR2 FQGTGA. V shed 5 bases and J 4 bases; nucleotides not matched to a gene: 10. The CDR3 spells CASSPMGRGGETQYF. The CDR3 DNA follows: TGTGCCAGCAGCCCCATGGGGAGGGGTGGAGAGACCCAGTACTTC.

V is TRBV19 and J is TRBJ2-7; 7 bases are a match to TRBD1. Per the germline V gene, CDR1 is LNHDA and CDR2 is SQIVND (reference sequence). Trimming removed 7 bases from V and 2 bases from J; junction bases left unmatched: 11. The CDR3 consists of 15 residues. The CDR3 is CASTLGGLGAYEQYF. The CDR3 DNA follows: TGTGCCAGTACCCTAGGGGGCCTGGGGGCCTACGAGCAGTACTTC.

By frequency in the sample, this clone is medium-sized. J is TRBJ1-1 and V is TRBV7-2; the D gene is possibly TRBD1 (5 bases). CDR3 length equals 15 residues. With 7 bases removed from V and 5 bases from J, the gap between germline ends came to 20 bases. Germline values: CDR1 SGHTA, CDR2 FQGNSA. The CDR3 protein is CASNLRGGAGTEAFF. The CDR3 bases are TGTGCCAGCAACCTTAGGGGAGGGGCAGGGACTGAAGCTTTCTTT.

The rearrangement uses TRBV6-4 and TRBJ1-1; D is possibly TRBD1 (5 bases). V lost 5 bases and J 4 bases, leaving 11 bases between the germline ends. This CDR3 has 13 residues. Germline values: CDR1 MRHNA, CDR2 SNTAGT. CDR3 coding DNA: TGTGCCAGCAGTTGGGGGGTGAGCACTGAAGCTTTCTTT. Translating gives CASSWGVSTEAFF.

The rearrangement joins TRBV19 to TRBJ2-1; weak D call: TRBD2 (6 bases). The CDR3 covers 15 residues. Germline V gene lookup returns CDR1 LNHDA and CDR2 SQIVND (reference sequence). Trimming removed 5 bases at V and 1 base at J, with 12 bases between. The CDR3 region has the DNA TGTGCCAGTAGTTGGGACTCCGTGTCCTACAATGAGCAGTTCTTC. Amino acids: CASSWDSVSYNEQFF.

In this sample, this clone turned up once. The chain recombines TRBV27 with TRBJ1-5, with a weak D call TRBD1 (6 bases). The CDR3 consists of 14 residues. V lost 2 bases and J lost 4, with 9 bases in between. CDR1 is MNHEY and CDR2 is SMNVEV in the germline V gene (reference sequence). The CDR3 here is CASSLQGLNQPQHF. DNA for the CDR3: TGTGCCAGCAGTTTACAGGGGTTGAATCAGCCCCAGCATTTT.